This T cell receptor (beta chain) was found in a study of cytomegalovirus exposure and HLA in healthy donors (dated by TCRdb to 2015 to 2018). For context, the study as a whole: An earlier analysis of approximately 640 of the donors reported 250 to 300 Gb of sequence data and some 120 million unique TCR beta sequences from some 180 million T cells. The aim of the study was to test whether cataloging public T cell receptors could identify signatures of past pathogen exposure. Every repertoire in the discovery cohort had been generated on one and the same sequencing platform. Typing coverage differed by locus: A, B, C, DRB1 and DQB1 were typed in roughly 620-630 donors, DQA1 in about 500, DPA1 in roughly 590, and DPB1 in 450 to 490. A later genetic analysis used genome-wide SNP genotypes for about three fifths of the roughly 700 donors, treating that subset as a discovery cohort. Rather than drawing on any new phenotypic data, the later analysis identified candidate immune exposures from TCR beta sequences and the way those sequences occurred across donors. HLA typing included class I and class II loci at four-digit resolution. In an earlier analysis of 550 to 700 of the donors, high-throughput TCR beta sequencing was used to judge whether each TCR beta V gene segment behaved as functional or pseudogenic. To predict cytomegalovirus infection status, the study brought together high-throughput TCR immunosequencing, statistical association of individual TCRs with disease status, and machine learning. Of the roughly 400 genotyped donors, 75% to 85% were placed in the genetic ancestry cluster associated with self-reported Caucasian donors. Alongside the repertoire data, information on donor age, sex, ethnicity and CMV serostatus was compiled. Roughly 5 DR-DQ haplotypes were handled as single units for association and clustering, since linkage in the cohort was strong. Roughly 300 gigabases of sequencing data and 70 million to 100 million unique TCR sequences made up an early release that covered under 750 HLA-typed donors. The T cell repertoires of 670 or so subjects were profiled by immunosequencing and related to cytomegalovirus serostatus. A later analysis re-examined previously published TCR beta repertoires from 600 to 700 donors and added high-resolution HLA genotyping to investigate patterns of TCR occurrence. Along with the approximately 670-subject first cohort, a separate validation cohort of around 110 different subjects was used. On average, approximately 250,000 unique TCR beta nucleotide sequences were sequenced per donor among fewer than 500 genotyped donors of the cohort, with approximately 18% of those sequences being non-productive.

In total, just over 650 healthy bone marrow donors made up the cohort. At the time of sampling, every cohort member was nominally healthy, though immune exposures that went unrecorded were likely present. The donor tested CMV seronegative and was one of the 352 seronegative cohort members. A peripheral blood sample was collected from each donor, and TCR beta sequencing was performed on peripheral blood mononuclear cells. Genomic DNA was extracted from the blood cell samples with the Qiagen DNeasy Blood Extraction Kit. The paper's findings and limits, for the study overall: Correlated functional status among segregating V segments might reflect linkage disequilibrium, but an unknown experimental factor could not be ruled out. The classifier was reported to diagnose cytomegalovirus status with high specificity and sensitivity in both the original and validation cohorts. Most TCR sequences were seen in very few donors, while some public TCRs were found in many individuals. Because HLA typing was missing for some donors at each locus, association tests included only the typed subset. Roughly uniform sequencing depth across donors was assumed in presence/absence analyses, although this assumption may not hold. In vitro tests confirmed that three of the cytomegalovirus-associated TCR beta chains recognize cytomegalovirus antigens. When HLA alleles, especially DR and DQ, strongly co-occurred, TCR associations were difficult to assign to individual alleles. A group of highly shared sequence variants was considered likely to be a technical artifact of the sequencing pipeline. Only TCR beta chains were sequenced in this cohort, and the absence of alpha or paired-chain data limited detectable features. Approximately 16 rarely observed V segments, including chromosome 9 orphons, were excluded from the earlier analysis of some 590 of the donors because counts were too low. Compared with the approximately 670-donor mean, donors in an Asian-associated ancestry cluster had fewer N-insertions in productive TCRs, according to a later genetic analysis. The study listed 164 TCR beta chains as associated with cytomegalovirus. According to the authors, the approach could potentially be generalized to other disease states and immunological phenotypes. A further reported finding was that TCR beta sequences accurately predicted the HLA-A and HLA-B alleles for most subjects in the first cohort. In a later analysis, the rate of TCR association differed among HLA loci, with DRB1 alleles having the most associated TCRs and HLA-C alleles having the fewest. In a later analysis, several top co-occurrence clusters were reported to appear linked to parvovirus B19, influenza, CMV and Epstein-Barr virus. An earlier analysis of around 540 of the donors showed that most TCR beta V segments appeared in productive rearrangements either about 87% or about 30% of the time, which broadly matched IMGT annotations. V-gene and J-gene trimming of TCR beta chains was associated with a missense DCLRE1C variant in a later genetic analysis, and the association was replicated in an independent cohort. For the cohort, immune exposure information was limited to CMV serostatus. Because the 87-base-pair reads could not distinguish some IMGT-functional V segments, including TRBV6-2 and TRBV6-3, those segments were excluded. Compared with equally common non-associated chains, HLA-associated TCR beta chains in a later analysis were more clonally expanded and had lower generation probabilities. A later analysis found that most CMV-associated TCR beta chains appeared HLA-restricted, with HLA associations seemingly driven largely by CMV exposure. A later analysis associated about 16,000 TCR beta sequences with specific HLA alleles at a false discovery rate of 0.05.

Library preparation used the immunoSEQ multiplex PCR assay. The multiplex PCR relied on a mix of 60 forward primers for TCR Vbeta segments and 13 reverse primers for TCR Jbeta segments. The CDR3 region of rearranged TCR beta genes was amplified from genomic DNA with a multiplex PCR assay. The amplified TCR beta libraries were sequenced on the Illumina HiSeq System as 87-base-pair reads. From the authors' description of their analysis: Across the 700 or so repertoires, a later analysis counted 75 million to 90 million unique TCR beta chains, around 10 million of which were shared by at least two donors. Raw reads were error-corrected and collapsed into unique sequences with a nearest-neighbor algorithm that merged closely related sequences to remove PCR and sequencing errors. Alignment of CDR3 sequences to IMGT reference sequences was used to assign V, D and J gene segments. For a sequence to be retained, a match of at least six nucleotides to both a V gene segment and a J gene segment was required. Rearrangements were classified as productive when the CDR3 lacked stop codons and remained in frame with V and J, and all other rearrangements were classified as non-productive. CDR3 was defined according to IMGT convention as the region running from the second conserved V-encoded cysteine to the conserved J-encoded phenylalanine. In an earlier analysis of approximately 500 of the donors, sequences lacking an unambiguous match to a single V gene segment were excluded. In an earlier analysis of 500 to 750 of the donors, V segments were called functional above 56.7% productive rearrangements and were called segregating when the between-donor standard deviation exceeded 5%. A statistical classification framework was built to diagnose cytomegalovirus status from the catalog of TCR beta chain sequences. A later analysis assigned V and J genes by comparing TCR nucleotide sequences with IMGT/GENE-DB human TR gene sequences. Using the TCRdist pipeline, a later analysis assigned CDR3 sequences along with most-parsimonious VDJ recombination scenarios. In a later analysis, every TCR beta chain was defined by the combination of its CDR3 amino acid sequence and its V-gene family, and reads without a unique V-gene family were dropped. As a way to deal with suspected cross-contamination and a sequencing artifact, a later analysis dropped 450 to 600 nucleotide sequences that were highly shared and had low generation probability. In a later analysis, a clonal expansion index was calculated for each public chain from normalized within-repertoire ranks of inferred template counts. A later analysis computed generation probabilities with a VDJ recombination model fitted to out-of-frame rearrangements, and checked the results against IGoR. In a later analysis, hypergeometric tests were used to score TCR-TCR, TCR-HLA and TCR-CMV co-occurrence, with a repertoire-size bias correction applied to TCR pairs. False discovery rates were estimated in a later analysis by permuting HLA or CMV assignments 20 times. In a later analysis, co-occurring TCRs were grouped using DBSCAN, with TCRdist sequence similarity added in when clustering inside HLA-allele-positive subsets. For co-occurrence clustering, repertoires with fewer than 30,000 or more than 120,000 public chains were excluded, along with five or six repertoires with anomalous nucleotide sharing. In its TCRdb copy, this immuneACCESS table keeps in-frame sequences only and misses some clones. Where compared with another copy, unresolved V genes explain less than half of these, and the others have no known cause. V and J calls and clone size come straight from that table; D and trimming were deduced from the DNA. The sample's table covers 150,000 or so clones. Jointly, the top ten make up about 1.6% of the sample.

A remark on this clone: Its antigen has not been determined.

The CDR3 runs 15 residues from the cysteine to the phenylalanine. Only the CDR3 DNA is retained, 45 bases long and in frame from the first base. Unmatched junction bases come to 5, with V trimmed by 3 bases and J by 3 bases. The germline V gene specifies MNHNS as CDR1 and SASEGT as CDR2. Material for sequencing was PBMCs. The chain is encoded by TRBV6-1 joined to TRBJ2-1, with 7 bases matching TRBD1. The TCR originated in a woman in her forties or fifties in good health and CMV-seronegative. At the DNA level, the sequence is TGTGCCAGCAGTGACGCACAGGGGTTCTACAATGAGCAGTTCTTC. Its coded protein is CASSDAQGFYNEQFF.